The next 11 T cell receptor beta chains were all read from a single sample in a study of blood T cell repertoires in COVID-19. Here immunoSEQ multiplex PCR was the method, and the copy in TCRdb shows in-frame clones only, minus some. Among under 75,000 clones, nearly 80% were seen once, and the ten largest hold 6.3%. The sample comprised peripheral blood. Receptors originate from a woman aged 55-69 years with acute or convalescent COVID-19.

The chain links TRBV29-1 to TRBJ2-7, with 7 bases matching TRBD1. V dropped 7 bases and J dropped 3; count of bases not matched to a gene: 3. From germline, CDR1 is SQVTM and CDR2 ANQGSEA. CDR3 length: 11 residues. This CDR3 is CSARQGYEQYF. For the CDR3, the DNA is TGCAGCGCCCGACAGGGCTACGAGCAGTACTTC.

This clone came up many times. J is TRBJ2-2 and V is TRBV9; 8 nucleotides match TRBD1. The CDR3 has 17 residues. J gave up 5 bases and V 4 bases, and 13 bases lay outside the gene matches. Germline CDR1 is SGDLS and CDR2 is YYNGEE. DNA for the CDR3: TGTGCCAGCAGCCCTACCCCTGGACAGGGAAGAACCGGGGAGCTGTTTTTT. Amino acids: CASSPTPGQGRTGELFF.

The rearrangement uses TRBV5-6 and TRBJ2-7, with D possibly matching TRBD1 (5 bases). Trimming took 4 bases from V and 2 from J, leaving 19 bases between them. This CDR3 is built from 16 residues. Per the germline V gene, CDR1 is SGHDT and CDR2 is YYEEEE. The chain's CDR3 is CASSQTKTAAAYEQYF. DNA of the CDR3: TGTGCCAGCAGCCAGACGAAGACAGCCGCCGCCTACGAGCAGTACTTC.

The sample holds a few counts of this clone. This chain connects TRBV4-3 to TRBJ1-6; D remains ambiguous. The CDR3 runs to 15 residues. Germline loops: CDR1 LGHNA, CDR2 YSLEER. V dropped 1 base and J dropped 0 bases, with 4 bases sitting between them. The CDR3 here is CASSQGSSYNSPLHF. For the CDR3, the DNA is TGCGCCAGCAGCCAAGGGAGCTCCTATAATTCACCCCTCCACTTT.

Concerning this clone itself: Germline and junction disagree at one end, which may indicate a read error. The chain couples TRBV11-2 to TRBJ1-1; tentative D call: TRBD1 (6 bases). CDR1 and CDR2 from the germline V gene are SGHAT and FQNNGV. The CDR3 contains 17 residues. Here the CDR3 reads CASTLGQLVIKNTEAFF. In DNA form, the CDR3 reads TGTGCCAGCACCTTAGGACAGCTAGTAATTAAAAACACTGAAGCTTTCTTT.

This rearrangement joins TRBV5-8 to TRBJ2-1; no definite D call. The V gene lost 0 bases and the J gene lost 0 bases, with 10 bases spanning the gap. This CDR3 is 16 amino acids long. CDR1 and CDR2 from the germline V gene are SGHTS and YDEGEE. CDR3 in amino acids: CASSLDGLSSYNEQFF. CDR3 coding DNA: TGTGCCAGCAGCTTGGATGGCCTCAGCTCCTACAATGAGCAGTTCTTC.

The chain is built from TRBV4-1 and TRBJ1-3; possible D gene TRBD1, 6 bases. CDR3 length equals 19 residues. The germline V gene has CDR1 MGHRA and CDR2 YSYEKL. The germline V and J ends were trimmed by 3 bases and 0 bases, with 21 bases remaining between them. CDR3 in amino acids: CASSHPLGTTKSSGNTIYF. CDR3 DNA sequence: TGCGCCAGCAGCCACCCTTTGGGGACAACTAAGAGCTCTGGAAACACCATATATTTT.

There are a few counts of this clone. The chain carries TRBV19 and TRBJ1-2, with 9 bases aligning to TRBD1. The J segment lost 4 bases and the V segment lost 8 bases, leaving 2 bases of the junction unmatched. Germline V gene lookup returns CDR1 LNHDA and CDR2 SQIVND (reference sequence). This CDR3 has 12 residues. CDR3 region: CASGGQGYGYTF. CDR3 nucleotide sequence: TGTGCCAGTGGGGGACAGGGCTATGGCTACACCTTC.

The chain is built from TRBV7-9 and TRBJ1-1; maybe TRBD1 (5 bases). Germline assignment: CDR1 SEHNR and CDR2 FQNEAQ (reference sequence). This CDR3 has 12 amino acids. V was trimmed by 7 bases and J by 4 bases, leaving 10 bases between them. CDR3 amino acids: CASTGGGTEAFF. The CDR3 DNA reads as TGTGCCAGCACCGGCGGGGGCACTGAAGCTTTCTTT.

V usage is TRBV23-1 and J usage is TRBJ1-1; 12 nucleotides align to TRBD1. TRBV23-1 qualifies as an ORF whose function is uncertain. The V segment lost 8 bases and the J segment 6 bases; nucleotides outside the gene matches: 13. The CDR3 runs 16 residues. CDR3 in DNA: TGCGCCAGCGGGGGAGGGGACAGGGGGCGAATTCCTGAAGCTTTCTTT. It translates to CASGGGDRGRIPEAFF.

The chain combines TRBV6-5 with TRBJ1-1; D gene uncertain. The CDR3 consists of 11 residues. The germline gives CDR1 MNHEY, CDR2 SVGAGI. V lost 6 bases and J 9 bases, leaving 11 bases between the germline ends. CDR3 residues: CASSFGGKAFF. The CDR3 DNA is TGTGCCAGCAGCTTCGGAGGTAAAGCTTTCTTT.